Sequencing of this T cell receptor (beta chain) was carried out in a study of blood T cell repertoires in COVID-19. Study-level information: The United States, Italy and Spain provided the acute and convalescent COVID-19 samples. PBMCs, B-cell-depleted T cells, or T cells provided the cDNA or gDNA that made up the material.

Germline CDR1 SGHDT, CDR2 YYEEEE. The CDR3 has 15 residues. Germline trimming cut 2 bases from V and 4 bases from J; bases unmatched to any gene: 7. This table comes from immunoSEQ multiplex PCR, and its TCRdb copy is limited to in-frame clones, with some not included. This table holds approximately 130,000 clones, approximately 85% found once. The receptor comes from a human donor in a cohort sampled during active COVID-19. This sequence joins TRBV5-6 and TRBJ1-2; 8 bases align to TRBD1. Specimen: peripheral blood. The CDR3 here is CASSFGQGAGYGYTF. For the CDR3, the DNA is TGTGCCAGCAGCTTTGGCCAGGGGGCCGGCTATGGCTACACCTTC.